What follows are 32 T cell receptor beta chains derived from one specimen sequenced in a study of T cells after yellow fever vaccination (dated by TCRdb to 2018 to 2020). According to the study, the label for this sample's treatment or condition signals: live attenuated yellow fever vaccine strain. Libraries were made using 5' RACE. Sequenced using an Illumina HiSeq 2500. TCRdb cleaned the public reads at Q25 with fastp, built clones with MiXCR and kept in-frame beta chains. Rows are unified per CDR3 protein, each entry keeping the most common DNA and genes. Present in this sample are under 700,000 distinct CDR3 sequences, around 17% of which were seen just once. Of the sample, 15% to 20% is held by the ten largest clones. The sample here was PBMCs, taken 5 to 6 days after the first yellow fever vaccination. These receptor sequences come from a man between 18 and 29 years old who received the YFV17D yellow fever vaccine.

There are a few counts of this clonotype. The CDR3 DNA reads TGCGCCAGCAGCGGCCCCGGGACAGGGGTCACCGGGGAGCTGTTTTTT. Translation: CASSGPGTGVTGELFF. The J gene is TRBJ2-2, the V gene TRBV5-1; 10 nucleotides line up with TRBD1. The CDR3 loop spans 16 amino acids. The junction had 7 bases not matched to a gene; V was cut back by 4 bases and J by 4 bases. Germline CDR1 SGHRS, CDR2 YFSETQ.

This clonotype has a handful of counts. The chain recombines TRBV6-5 with TRBJ1-1, with D maybe TRBD1 (5 bases). The CDR3 consists of 14 residues. Germline assignment: CDR1 MNHEY and CDR2 SVGAGI. Trimming took 2 bases from V and 11 from J, leaving 18 bases between them. CDR3 in amino acids: CASSYGAANPGAFF. The CDR3 coding sequence is TGTGCCAGCAGTTACGGGGCGGCCAACCCGGGGGCTTTCTTT.

This sequence joins TRBV19 and TRBJ2-1, with D hard to call. The CDR3 sequence is 15 residues long. Germline lookup yields CDR1 LNHDA and CDR2 SQIVND (reference sequence). The V gene lost 3 bases and the J gene lost 0 bases, with 9 bases spanning the gap. Here the CDR3 DNA reads TGTGCCAGTAGTATGCTACACCACTCCTACAATGAGCAGTTCTTC. Translated: CASSMLHHSYNEQFF. The full variable domain, rest sourced from reference TRBV19 and TRBJ2-1, is DGGITQSPKYLFRKEGQNVTLSCEQNLNHDAMYWYRQDPGQGLRLIYYSQIVNDFQKGDIAEGYSVSREKKESFPLTVTSAQKNPTAFYLCASSMLHHSYNEQFFGPGTRLTVL.

This clonotype occurred a few times. The genes are TRBV9 and TRBJ2-5; D is possibly TRBD2 (6 bases). Germline CDR1 reads SGDLS; CDR2 reads YYNGEE. CDR3 length: 15 residues. Trimming stripped 0 bases from V and 5 bases from J, with 14 bases between. CDR3 in amino acids: CASSVGGVSTETQYF. The CDR3 DNA sequence: TGTGCCAGCAGCGTAGGGGGGGTCTCCACGGAGACCCAGTACTTC. The variable domain in full, completed from reference TRBV9 and TRBJ2-5, reads DSGVTQTPKHLITATGQRVTLRCSPRSGDLSVYWYQQSLDQGLQFLIQYYNGEERAKGNILERFSAQQFPDLHSELNLSSLELGDSALYFCASSVGGVSTETQYFGPGTRLLVL.

This clonotype was detected only a few times. This rearrangement joins TRBV5-1 to TRBJ2-2; maybe TRBD2 (5 bases). The CDR3 is 14 amino acids. Looked up from germline, CDR1 is SGHRS and CDR2 is YFSETQ. The ends were cut back, 4 bases at V and 1 base at J, with 8 bases in the middle. The CDR3 region is CASSAGLNTGELFF. DNA for the CDR3: TGCGCCAGCAGCGCGGGTCTGAACACCGGGGAGCTGTTTTTT.

V gene TRBV20-1 combines with J gene TRBJ1-2; D remains ambiguous. Per germline, CDR1 DFQATT and CDR2 SNEGSKA (reference sequence). V was pared by 0 bases and J by 3 bases, with 11 bases between. The CDR3 consists of 14 residues. In DNA form, the CDR3 reads TGCAGTGCTAGAGAGAACAGTCGCTACTATGGCTACACCTTC. As protein: CSARENSRYYGYTF.

The V call is TRBV4-3, the J call TRBJ2-3; possibly TRBD2 for D (6 bases). CDR1 LGHNA and CDR2 YSLEER come from the germline V gene. The CDR3 spans 16 residues. V was clipped by 1 base and J by 6 bases, with 17 bases between them. The CDR3 is CASSQAIGRGSDTQYF. CDR3 DNA: TGCGCCAGCAGCCAAGCCATTGGTCGGGGGTCTGATACGCAGTATTTT.

This clonotype was detected only a few times. The chain is built from TRBV27 and TRBJ2-3; no clear D gene. This CDR3 contains 14 residues. Germline CDR1 and CDR2: MNHEY and SMNVEV (reference sequence). Trimming cost V 0 bases and J 10 bases, with 14 bases left between them. The CDR3 here is CASSLSPRARSQYF. The DNA of the CDR3 is TGTGCCAGCAGTTTATCCCCTCGAGCTAGGTCGCAGTATTTT.

This clonotype was detected only a few times. J is TRBJ1-2 and V is TRBV5-4; D is undetermined. The CDR3 runs to 13 residues. Germline CDR1 and CDR2: SGHNT and YYREEE (reference sequence). Trimming shortened V by 0 bases and J by 7 bases, and 10 bases separated the two germline ends. CDR3 in DNA: TGTGCCAGCAGCTTGGCGTGGAACGCTGGCTACACCTTC. Protein product: CASSLAWNAGYTF.

This clonotype was found a few times. The chain recombines TRBV24-1 with TRBJ1-2; no firm D call. This CDR3 is 12 amino acids long. Trimming took off 4 bases at V and 6 bases at J, with 8 bases between the two ends. CDR1 is KGHDR, CDR2 SFDVKD, per germline. The CDR3 sequence is CATSESRHGYTF. Here the CDR3 DNA reads TGTGCCACCAGTGAGTCTCGACATGGCTACACCTTC.

This clonotype has just a few counts. This chain links TRBV7-3 with TRBJ2-2; the D is unclear. The germline V gene has CDR1 SGHTA and CDR2 FQGTGA. Trimming took off 2 bases at V and 0 bases at J, with 7 bases between the two ends. The CDR3 contains 15 residues. The CDR3, as DNA: TGTGCCAGCAGCTTAGTAGGTTCGAACACCGGGGAGCTGTTTTTT. It is translated as CASSLVGSNTGELFF.

This clonotype was observed at least ten times. This chain uses TRBV28 with TRBJ2-1; D is ambiguous. The CDR3 length is 16 residues. Germline CDR1 MDHEN, CDR2 SYDVKM. Trimming took 3 bases from V and 4 from J, leaving 16 bases between them. The CDR3 bases are TGTGCCAGCAGTTTTCCGTCATATCGGCTGTACAATGAGCAGTTCTTC. This translates into CASSFPSYRLYNEQFF. The variable domain in full, with the rest retrieved from reference TRBV28 and TRBJ2-1, is DVKVTQSSRYLVKRTGEKVFLECVQDMDHENMFWYRQDPGLGLRLIYFSYDVKMKEKGDIPEGYSVSREKKERFSLILESASTNQTSMYLCASSFPSYRLYNEQFFGPGTRLTVL.

The chain carries TRBV9 and TRBJ2-3; possibly TRBD1 for D (6 bases). Germline-derived CDR1 and CDR2 are SGDLS and YYNGEE. This CDR3 is 16 amino acids long. V dropped 4 bases and J dropped 4 bases, with 19 bases sitting between them. Here the CDR3 DNA reads TGTGCCAGCAGCTTCCAGGGGACCCTGGCTGCAGATACGCAGTATTTT. This gives the protein CASSFQGTLAADTQYF.

This clonotype has a handful of counts. The V call is TRBV5-1, the J call TRBJ1-1; D unclear. Germline lookup yields CDR1 SGHRS and CDR2 YFSETQ. There are 13 residues in the CDR3. V was shortened by 4 bases and J by 1 base, with 8 bases between the two germline ends. The CDR3: CASSDNENTEAFF. Here the CDR3 DNA reads TGCGCCAGCAGCGACAATGAGAACACTGAAGCTTTCTTT.

This clonotype was counted a few times. A much larger clone differs by one base, so this may be a read error. CDR3 bases: TGTGCCAGCAGCCGGAGGACAGGGAACACTGAAGCTTTCTTT. It translates to CASSRRTGNTEAFF. This chain connects TRBV7-6 to TRBJ1-1, with TRBD1 matching over 7 bases. The CDR3 covers 14 residues. Germline trimming cut 5 bases from V and 1 base from J; bases unmatched to any gene: 4. CDR1 is SGHVS, CDR2 FNYEAQ, per germline.

This clonotype turned up a few times. The chain carries TRBV9 and TRBJ2-2, with 7 bases identical to TRBD2. CDR3 size: 16 residues. The V and J ends lost 3 bases and 4 bases, in that order; junction bases with no gene match: 9. Germline lookup yields CDR1 SGDLS and CDR2 YYNGEE. The CDR3 loop is CASSETGTTVTGELFF. DNA of the CDR3: TGTGCCAGCAGCGAGACCGGGACTACAGTCACCGGGGAGCTGTTTTTT.

This clonotype has a handful of counts. The chain joins TRBV6-1 to TRBJ2-7, with 10 bases lining up with TRBD1. Germline V gene sequence: CDR1 MNHNS, CDR2 SASEGT. The CDR3 extends over 13 amino acids. The V and J ends lost 8 bases and 3 bases, in that order; junction bases with no gene match: 4. Written as DNA, the CDR3 is TGTGCCAGCGGGTGGACAGGGGGCTACGAGCAGTACGTC. This gives the protein CASGWTGGYEQYV.

The rearrangement links TRBV24-1 to TRBJ2-2, with D maybe TRBD2 (5 bases). The germline V gene encodes CDR1 KGHDR and CDR2 SFDVKD. The CDR3 covers 13 residues. V lost 7 bases and J 5 bases, leaving 10 bases between the germline ends. The CDR3 region has the DNA TGTGCCACCAGGTTGGCGGGTACCGGGGAGCTGTTTTTT. Amino acids: CATRLAGTGELFF.

This clonotype came up a few times. The chain is built from TRBV3-1 and TRBJ2-1; possibly TRBD1 for D (6 bases). The V end was cut by 4 bases, the J end by 9 bases, with 19 bases between. Germline V gene data show CDR1 as LGHDT and CDR2 as YNNKEL (reference sequence). This CDR3 is built from 15 residues. As DNA, the CDR3 is TGTGCCAGCAGCCGTCCGGGCAGGGGCGTCCCTGAGCAGTTCTTC. Protein product: CASSRPGRGVPEQFF.

The chain uses TRBV5-1 and TRBJ1-6; D ambiguous. The CDR3 has 11 amino acids. The germline V gene has CDR1 SGHRS and CDR2 YFSETQ. Trimming took 6 bases from V and 13 from J, leaving 11 bases between them. The CDR3 DNA reads TGCGCCAGCAAAATCAGTGACCCCCTCCACTTT. This encodes CASKISDPLHF.

This clonotype was observed a few times. The chain recombines TRBV25-1 with TRBJ1-1; weak D call: TRBD1 (5 bases). This CDR3 spans 13 amino acids. V was clipped by 0 bases and J by 11 bases, with 13 bases between them. Germline V gene sequence: CDR1 MGHDK, CDR2 SYGVNS. The CDR3 nucleotides are TGTGCCAGCAGTGAATACGACAGAAGTGAGGCTTTCTTT. It is translated as CASSEYDRSEAFF.

The chain links TRBV28 to TRBJ1-3; 7 nucleotides align to TRBD1. Unmatched junction bases numbered 7, after V lost 6 bases and J lost 11 bases. Germline V gene sequence: CDR1 MDHEN, CDR2 SYDVKM. This CDR3 is built from 12 residues. The CDR3 loop is CASSLRDSSIYF. Here the CDR3 DNA reads TGTGCCAGCAGCCTAAGGGACAGCTCCATATATTTT.

The CDR3, as DNA: TGTGCCAGCAGTCCGAGGACAGGGGGGAACACTGAAGCTTTCTTT. Translated, it gives CASSPRTGGNTEAFF. The rearrangement uses TRBV27 and TRBJ1-1, with 10 bases identical to TRBD1. The CDR3 consists of 15 residues. The V gene end was trimmed by 5 bases and the J gene end by 1 base; junction bases not matched to a gene: 4. Germline V lookup: CDR1 MNHEY, CDR2 SMNVEV (reference sequence).

V usage is TRBV18 and J usage is TRBJ2-3; D possibly corresponds to TRBD2 (6 bases). CDR1 is KGHSH, CDR2 LQKENI, per germline. This CDR3 has 16 amino acids. V shed 2 bases and J shed 1 base, with 13 bases lying between them. Here the CDR3 DNA reads TGTGCCAGCTCACCATGGAGGGACCCTCGCACAGATACGCAGTATTTT. It encodes CASSPWRDPRTDTQYF.

The chain combines TRBV18 with TRBJ1-4; D is uncertain. The V gene lost 1 base and the J gene lost 8 bases, with 11 bases spanning the gap. The CDR3 spans 14 residues. Germline V gene sequence: CDR1 KGHSH, CDR2 LQKENI. The CDR3 sequence is CASSPLPWREKLFF. The CDR3 DNA is TGTGCCAGCTCACCACTACCTTGGCGGGAAAAACTGTTTTTT.

This clonotype was seen more than once but under ten times. The chain's CDR3 is CASSVRGGITTYEQYF. CDR3 nucleotides: TGTGCCAGCAGCGTCAGGGGGGGGATCACAACCTACGAGCAGTACTTC. This chain joins TRBV7-2 and TRBJ2-7, with D perhaps assigned TRBD1 or TRBD2 (7 bases each). Germline CDR1 and CDR2: SGHTA and FQGNSA. The CDR3 runs to 16 residues. Trimming removed 5 bases at V and 2 bases at J, with 19 bases between.

This clonotype was counted only a few times. This chain joins TRBV10-3 and TRBJ1-1, with 10 bases fitting TRBD1. The trim removed 10 bases at V and 0 bases at J, leaving 8 bases unmatched. This CDR3 contains 15 residues. Germline CDR1 and CDR2: ENHRY and SYGVKD. In DNA form, the CDR3 reads TGTGCCACGACAGGGGGCCCAGGCCTGAACACTGAAGCTTTCTTT. It is translated as CATTGGPGLNTEAFF.

The table lists this clonotype with many counts. This chain links TRBV9 with TRBJ2-1; TRBD2 aligns across 7 bases. The V and J ends lost 4 bases and 1 base, in that order; junction bases with no gene match: 5. The length of the CDR3 is 15 residues. Germline CDR1 and CDR2: SGDLS and YYNGEE. CDR3 in amino acids: CASSPREVSYNEQFF. The CDR3 DNA reads as TGTGCCAGCAGCCCCCGGGAGGTATCCTACAATGAGCAGTTCTTC.

This clonotype was recorded once. At one end, the junction sequence differs from germline, possibly due to a read error. This chain joins TRBV13 and TRBJ1-2; TRBD1 is a possible D gene (6 bases). Germline V lookup: CDR1 PRHDT, CDR2 FYEKMQ (reference sequence). CDR3 length: 14 amino acids. DNA for the CDR3: TGTGCCAGCAGCTTGGGGATGGGAGGACAGCCTCCTGACTTC. It encodes CASSLGMGGQPPDF.

This clonotype has just a few counts. The chain joins TRBV7-8 to TRBJ1-2; D is unresolved. Germline V lookup: CDR1 SGHVS, CDR2 FQNEAQ. This CDR3 comprises 16 residues. Trimming stripped 1 base from V and 4 bases from J, with 16 bases between. This CDR3 reads CASSLGGRPRLYGYTF. In DNA, the CDR3 is TGTGCCAGCAGCTTAGGGGGAAGACCCCGCCTCTATGGCTACACCTTC.

This clonotype was found a few times. The chain recombines TRBV6-1 with TRBJ2-3; D possibly matches TRBD1 or TRBD2 (5 bases each). CDR3 length: 14 residues. V shed 6 bases and J shed 4 bases, with 14 bases lying between them. Per germline, CDR1 MNHNS and CDR2 SASEGT. The CDR3 loop reads CASRTGQAADTQYF. The CDR3 coding sequence is TGTGCCAGCAGGACGGGGCAAGCAGCAGATACGCAGTATTTT.

V and J are TRBV29-1 and TRBJ2-7, with a weak D call TRBD2 (7 bases). Germline loops: CDR1 SQVTM, CDR2 ANQGSEA. CDR3 length: 14 residues. V lost 3 bases and J lost 5, with 17 bases in between. CDR3 region: CSVEANREGHEQYF. Written as DNA, the CDR3 is TGCAGCGTTGAGGCAAACAGGGAGGGTCACGAGCAGTACTTC.